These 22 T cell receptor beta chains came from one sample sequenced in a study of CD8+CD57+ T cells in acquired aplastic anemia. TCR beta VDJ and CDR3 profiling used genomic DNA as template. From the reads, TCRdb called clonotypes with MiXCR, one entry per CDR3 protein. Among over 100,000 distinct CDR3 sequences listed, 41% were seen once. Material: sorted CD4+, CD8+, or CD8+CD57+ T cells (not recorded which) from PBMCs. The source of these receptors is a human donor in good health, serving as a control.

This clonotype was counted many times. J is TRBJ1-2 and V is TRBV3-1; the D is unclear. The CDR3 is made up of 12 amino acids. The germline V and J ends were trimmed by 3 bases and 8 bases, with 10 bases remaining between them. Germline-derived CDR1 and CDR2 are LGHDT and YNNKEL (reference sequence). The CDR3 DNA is TGTGCCAGCAGCCAGGGCGGGCCGGGCTACACCTTC. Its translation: CASSQGGPGYTF.

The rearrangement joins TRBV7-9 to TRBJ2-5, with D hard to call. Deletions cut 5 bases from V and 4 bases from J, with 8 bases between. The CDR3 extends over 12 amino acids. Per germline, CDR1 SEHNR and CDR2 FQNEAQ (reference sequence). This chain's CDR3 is CASSNPLETQYF. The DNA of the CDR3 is TGTGCCAGCAGCAACCCGTTAGAGACCCAGTACTTC.

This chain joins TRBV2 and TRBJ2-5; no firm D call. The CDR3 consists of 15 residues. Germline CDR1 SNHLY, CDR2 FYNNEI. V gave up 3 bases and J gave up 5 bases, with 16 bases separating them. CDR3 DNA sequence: TGTGCCAGCAGTGATAGGCGGCACTCCGGGGAGACCCAGTACTTC. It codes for CASSDRRHSGETQYF.

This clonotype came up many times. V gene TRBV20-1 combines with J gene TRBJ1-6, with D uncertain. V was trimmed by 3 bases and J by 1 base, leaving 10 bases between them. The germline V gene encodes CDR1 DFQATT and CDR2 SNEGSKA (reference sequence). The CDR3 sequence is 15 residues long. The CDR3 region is CSARMGGSYNSPLHF. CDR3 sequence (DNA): TGCAGTGCTAGGATGGGAGGGTCCTATAATTCACCCCTCCACTTT.

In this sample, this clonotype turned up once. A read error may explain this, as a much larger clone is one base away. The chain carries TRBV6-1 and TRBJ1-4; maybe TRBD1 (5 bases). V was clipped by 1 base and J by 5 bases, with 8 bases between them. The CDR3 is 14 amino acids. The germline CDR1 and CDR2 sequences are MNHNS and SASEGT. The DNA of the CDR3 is TGTGCCAGCAGTGAAGGGGACCGCAATGAAAAACTGTTTTTT. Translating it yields CASSEGDRNEKLFF.

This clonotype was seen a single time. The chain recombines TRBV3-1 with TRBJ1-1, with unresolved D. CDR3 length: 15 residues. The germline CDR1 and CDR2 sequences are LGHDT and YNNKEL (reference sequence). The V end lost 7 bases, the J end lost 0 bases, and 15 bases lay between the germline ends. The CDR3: CASTQVGVVNTEAFF. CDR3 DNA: TGTGCCAGCACCCAGGTCGGGGTAGTGAACACTGAAGCTTTCTTT.

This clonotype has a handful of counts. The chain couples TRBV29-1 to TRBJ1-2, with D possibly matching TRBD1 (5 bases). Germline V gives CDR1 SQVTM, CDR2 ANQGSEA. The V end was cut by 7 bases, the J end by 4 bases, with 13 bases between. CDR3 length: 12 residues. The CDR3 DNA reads TGCAGCGCCGAATCTGGGGCCTATGGCTACACCTTC. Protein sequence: CSAESGAYGYTF.

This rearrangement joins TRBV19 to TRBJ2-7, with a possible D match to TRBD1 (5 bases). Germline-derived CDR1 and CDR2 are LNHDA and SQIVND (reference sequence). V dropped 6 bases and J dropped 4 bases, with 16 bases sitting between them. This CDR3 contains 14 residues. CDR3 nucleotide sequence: TGTGCCAGTAGCCCTGGGGCAGGGTGGTACGAGCAGTACTTC. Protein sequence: CASSPGAGWYEQYF.

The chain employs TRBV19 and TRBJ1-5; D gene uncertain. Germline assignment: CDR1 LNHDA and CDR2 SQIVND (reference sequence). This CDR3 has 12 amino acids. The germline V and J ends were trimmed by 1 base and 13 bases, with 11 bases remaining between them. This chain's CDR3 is CASSIVHTDQHF. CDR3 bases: TGTGCCAGTAGTATAGTGCATACCGATCAGCATTTT.

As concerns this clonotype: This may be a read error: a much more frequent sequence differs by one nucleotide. CDR3 nucleotide sequence: TGCAGTGCTAGAGAGTGGAACACTGAAGCTTTCTTT. This encodes CSAREWNTEAFF. The chain has TRBV20-1 and TRBJ1-1; D gene ambiguous. Trimming removed 0 bases from V and 1 base from J, with 3 bases in between. Looked up from germline, CDR1 is DFQATT and CDR2 is SNEGSKA (reference sequence). CDR3 length equals 12 residues.

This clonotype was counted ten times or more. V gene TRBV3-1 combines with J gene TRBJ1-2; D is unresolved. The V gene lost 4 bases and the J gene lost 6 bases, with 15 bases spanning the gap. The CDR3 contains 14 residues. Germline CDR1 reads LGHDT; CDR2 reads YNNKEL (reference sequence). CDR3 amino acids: CASSLREGVNGYTF. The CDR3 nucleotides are TGTGCCAGCAGCCTGAGGGAGGGTGTGAATGGCTACACCTTC.

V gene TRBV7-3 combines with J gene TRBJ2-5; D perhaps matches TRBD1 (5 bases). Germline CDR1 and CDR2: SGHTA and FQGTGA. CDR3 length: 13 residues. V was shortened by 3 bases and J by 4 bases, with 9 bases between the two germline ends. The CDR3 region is CASSLVRGETQYF. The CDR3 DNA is TGTGCCAGCAGCTTGGTAAGGGGAGAGACCCAGTACTTC.

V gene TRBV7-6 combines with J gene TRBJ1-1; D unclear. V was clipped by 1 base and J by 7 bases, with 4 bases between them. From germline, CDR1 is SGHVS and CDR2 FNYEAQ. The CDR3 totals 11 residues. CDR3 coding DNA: TGTGCCAGCAGCTTAGGAGTTGAAGCTTTCTTT. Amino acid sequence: CASSLGVEAFF. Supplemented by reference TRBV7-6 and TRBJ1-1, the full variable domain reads GAGVSQSPRYKVTKRGQDVALRCDPISGHVSLYWYRQALGQGPEFLTYFNYEAQQDKSGLPNDRFSAERPEGSISTLTIQRTEQRDSAMYRCASSLGVEAFFGQGTRLTVV.

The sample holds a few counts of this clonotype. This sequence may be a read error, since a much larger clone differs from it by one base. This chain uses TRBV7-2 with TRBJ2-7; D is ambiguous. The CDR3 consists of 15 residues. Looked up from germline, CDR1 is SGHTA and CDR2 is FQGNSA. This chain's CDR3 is CAGSPYGEAPYEQYF. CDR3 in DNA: TGTGCCGGCAGCCCCTATGGCGAGGCTCCCTACGAGCAGTACTTC. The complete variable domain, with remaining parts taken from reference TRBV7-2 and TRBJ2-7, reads GAGVSQSPSNKVTEKGKDVELRCDPISGHTALYWYRQSLGQGLEFLIYFQGNSAPDKSGLPSDRFSAERTGGSVSTLTIQRTQQEDSAVYLCAGSPYGEAPYEQYFGPGTRLTVT.

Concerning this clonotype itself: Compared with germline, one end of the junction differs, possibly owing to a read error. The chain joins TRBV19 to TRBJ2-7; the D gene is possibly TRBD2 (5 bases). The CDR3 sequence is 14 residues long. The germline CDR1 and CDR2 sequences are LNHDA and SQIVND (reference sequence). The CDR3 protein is CASSTRGMGNEQYF. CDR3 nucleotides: TGTGCTAGTAGTACCCGGGGTATGGGGAATGAGCAGTACTTC.

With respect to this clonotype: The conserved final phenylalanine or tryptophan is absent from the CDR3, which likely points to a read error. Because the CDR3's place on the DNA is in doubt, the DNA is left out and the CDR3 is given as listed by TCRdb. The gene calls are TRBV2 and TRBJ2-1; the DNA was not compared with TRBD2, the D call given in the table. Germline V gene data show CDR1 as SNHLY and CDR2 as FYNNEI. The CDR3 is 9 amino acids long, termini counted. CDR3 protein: CASSDRLVP.

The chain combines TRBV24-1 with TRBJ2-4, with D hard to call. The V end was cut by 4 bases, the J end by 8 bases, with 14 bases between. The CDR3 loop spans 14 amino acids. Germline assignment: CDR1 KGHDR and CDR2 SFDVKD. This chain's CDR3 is CATSESRNRDIQYF. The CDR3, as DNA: TGTGCCACCAGTGAGAGCCGGAACCGGGACATTCAGTACTTC.

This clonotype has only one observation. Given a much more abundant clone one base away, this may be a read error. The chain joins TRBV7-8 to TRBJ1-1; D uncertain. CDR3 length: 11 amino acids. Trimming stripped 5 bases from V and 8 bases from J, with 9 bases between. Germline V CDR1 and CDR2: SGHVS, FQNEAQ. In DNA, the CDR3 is TGTGCCAGCAGCCCTTTCGAGGAAGCTTTCTTT. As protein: CASSPFEEAFF. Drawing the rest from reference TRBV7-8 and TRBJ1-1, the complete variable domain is GAGVSQSPRYKVAKRGQDVALRCDPISGHVSLFWYQQALGQGPEFLTYFQNEAQLDKSGLPSDRFFAERPEGSVSTLKIQRTQQEDSAVYLCASSPFEEAFFGQGTRLTVV.

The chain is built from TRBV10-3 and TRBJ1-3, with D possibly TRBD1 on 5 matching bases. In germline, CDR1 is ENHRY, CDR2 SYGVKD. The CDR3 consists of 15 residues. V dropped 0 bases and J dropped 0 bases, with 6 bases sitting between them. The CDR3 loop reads CAISESGPSGNTIYF. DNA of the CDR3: TGTGCCATCAGTGAGTCGGGACCCTCTGGAAACACCATATATTTT.

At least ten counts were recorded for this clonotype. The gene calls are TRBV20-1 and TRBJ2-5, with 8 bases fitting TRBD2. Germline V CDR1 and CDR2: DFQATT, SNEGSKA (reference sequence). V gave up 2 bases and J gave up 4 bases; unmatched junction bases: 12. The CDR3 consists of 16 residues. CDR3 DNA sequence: TGCAGTGCTAGAATCCTGACTAGCGCCCGCGGAGAGACCCAGTACTTC. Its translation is CSARILTSARGETQYF.

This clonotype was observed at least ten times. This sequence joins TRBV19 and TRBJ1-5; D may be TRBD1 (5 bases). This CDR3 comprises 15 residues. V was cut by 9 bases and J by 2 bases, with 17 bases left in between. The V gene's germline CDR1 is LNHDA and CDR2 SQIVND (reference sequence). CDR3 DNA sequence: TGTGCCAGCCTGGGGGGGGGACGTGGCAATCAGCCCCAGCATTTT. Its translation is CASLGGGRGNQPQHF. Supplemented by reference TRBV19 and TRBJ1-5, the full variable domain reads DGGITQSPKYLFRKEGQNVTLSCEQNLNHDAMYWYRQDPGQGLRLIYYSQIVNDFQKGDIAEGYSVSREKKESFPLTVTSAQKNPTAFYLCASLGGGRGNQPQHFGDGTRLSIL.

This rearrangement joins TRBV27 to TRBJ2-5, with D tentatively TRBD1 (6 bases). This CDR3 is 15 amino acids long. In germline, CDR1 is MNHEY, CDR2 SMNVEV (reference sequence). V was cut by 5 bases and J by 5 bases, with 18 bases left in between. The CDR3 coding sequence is TGTGCCAGCAGTCCCCGGAGGTGGGGGCTTGAGACCCAGTACTTC. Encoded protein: CASSPRRWGLETQYF.